This TCR beta chain stems from a study of OX40 agonist ivuxolimab in advanced cancers. For the study at large: The treatment was a fully human IgG2 OX40 agonist, ivuxolimab.

The method was immunoSEQ multiplex PCR; TCRdb's version includes in-frame clones alone and lacks a portion of them. The top ten hold 7.9% of the sample, which has 50,000 or so clones, 60% to 80% seen once. Enrollment shut out patients with autoimmune disease history or systemic immunosuppression. Germline CDR1 reads SEHNR; CDR2 reads FQNEAQ (reference sequence). V shed 0 bases and J shed 8 bases, with 10 bases lying between them. The CDR3 length is 14 residues. The sequence derives from an adult with an advanced solid tumor such as melanoma, head and neck, liver or kidney cancer. This chain uses TRBV7-9 with TRBJ1-4; D gene uncertain. The material was CD4+ or CD8+ T cells sorted from blood, obtained in a trial of the OX40 agonist ivuxolimab. CDR3 amino acids: CASSLASSGEKLFF. The CDR3 nucleotides are TGTGCCAGCAGCTTAGCTAGTTCGGGAGAAAAACTGTTTTTT.